Here is one TCR beta chain with its context. Its antigen is undetermined. This record comes from a study of T cells after yellow fever vaccination. Study-wide context: Where fractions had low cell numbers, libraries were prepared from them with the SMART-Seq v4 Ultra Low Input RNA kit.

V lost 8 bases and J lost 2, with 9 bases in between. CDR1 is KGHSH and CDR2 is LQKENI in the germline V gene. The CDR3 consists of 13 residues. 5'RACE template switching generated TCR cDNA, adding a universal primer site and UMIs. TCRdb re-derived calls from the 5' RACE reads in MiXCR, one entry per CDR3 protein. The table includes about 350,000 distinct CDR3 sequences, 4.1% detected once. Study findings and constraints: Clones from primary vaccination mostly reappeared after the booster (roughly 97% CD4, about 85% CD8).

The TCR comes from a man in his late teens or twenties who received the YFV17D yellow fever vaccine. The chain couples TRBV18 to TRBJ2-2; D ambiguous. Sequenced material: PBMCs, taken 5 days after the yellow fever booster vaccination. The CDR3, as DNA: TGTGCCAGCCTCAACCTAAACACCGGGGAGCTGTTTTTT. Protein product: CASLNLNTGELFF.